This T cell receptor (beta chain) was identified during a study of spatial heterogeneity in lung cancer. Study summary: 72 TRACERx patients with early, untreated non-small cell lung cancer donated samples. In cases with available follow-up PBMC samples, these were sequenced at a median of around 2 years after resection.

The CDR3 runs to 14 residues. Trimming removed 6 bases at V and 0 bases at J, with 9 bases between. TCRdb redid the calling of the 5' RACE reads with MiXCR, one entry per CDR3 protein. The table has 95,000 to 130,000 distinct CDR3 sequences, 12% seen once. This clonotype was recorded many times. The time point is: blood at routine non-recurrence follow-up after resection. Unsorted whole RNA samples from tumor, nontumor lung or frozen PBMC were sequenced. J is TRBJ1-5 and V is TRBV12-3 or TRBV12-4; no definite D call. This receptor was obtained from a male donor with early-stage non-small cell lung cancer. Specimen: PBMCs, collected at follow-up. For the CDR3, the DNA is TGTGCCAGCAGCCCACCTACTAGCAATCAGCCCCAGCATTTT. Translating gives CASSPPTSNQPQHF.